A single sample is the source of the 13 T cell receptor beta chains below, sequenced in a study of PD-L1 blockade in urothelial cancer. TCRdb's copy holds only in-frame clones and misses some; the assay was immunoSEQ multiplex PCR. This sample has some 52,000 clones, with approximately 80% found just once. Source: PBMCs, taken around atezolizumab (anti-PD-L1) treatment. These TCRs come from a man between 70 and 80 years old with urothelial cancer.

J is TRBJ2-4 and V is TRBV4-2; TRBD1 matches at 8 bases. The trim removed 1 base at V and 3 bases at J, leaving 2 bases unmatched. Germline V gene data show CDR1 as LGHNA and CDR2 as YNFKEQ. The CDR3 covers 15 residues. The CDR3 loop is CASSQGGQGKNIQYF. The CDR3 DNA sequence: TGTGCCAGCAGCCAAGGAGGACAGGGCAAAAACATTCAGTACTTC.

V gene TRBV27 combines with J gene TRBJ2-5; perhaps TRBD2 as D (5 bases). Between the trimmed V and J ends, which lost 2 bases and 7 bases, there was a span of 14 bases. The germline CDR1 and CDR2 sequences are MNHEY and SMNVEV (reference sequence). This CDR3 region has 14 residues. This CDR3 is CASSLAGGVATQYF. The CDR3 region has the DNA TGTGCCAGCAGTTTAGCGGGTGGAGTGGCGACCCAGTACTTC.

V gene TRBV9 combines with J gene TRBJ1-2, with 9 bases matching TRBD1. V lost 4 bases to trimming and J lost 3 bases; unmatched junction nucleotides: 16. Germline V gene data show CDR1 as SGDLS and CDR2 as YYNGEE. There are 18 residues in the CDR3. The CDR3 DNA is TGTGCCAGCAGCTCCAAGGACAGGGGTGTGGGGGGTCACTATGGCTACACCTTC. This encodes CASSSKDRGVGGHYGYTF.

The chain employs TRBV6-6 and TRBJ2-2, with a possible D match to TRBD2 (5 bases). The CDR3 is made up of 15 amino acids. V was clipped by 4 bases and J by 2 bases, with 11 bases between them. Germline-derived CDR1 and CDR2 are MNHNY and SVGAGI (reference sequence). CDR3 nucleotide sequence: TGTGCCAGCAGTTTCTCCCGGGGAAACACCGGGGAGCTGTTTTTT. This translates into CASSFSRGNTGELFF.

The count of this clone is one. The gene calls are TRBV10-3 and TRBJ2-7; TRBD1 aligns across 8 bases. The J segment lost 3 bases and the V segment lost 7 bases, leaving 5 bases of the junction unmatched. The CDR3 contains 13 residues. Germline V gene data show CDR1 as ENHRY and CDR2 as SYGVKD. The DNA for the CDR3 is TGTGCCATCAACTTAGGACAGGGCTACGAGCAGTACTTC. Translated, it gives CAINLGQGYEQYF.

This chain connects TRBV5-6 to TRBJ2-7; 12 bases are a match to TRBD1. The germline V gene has CDR1 SGHDT and CDR2 YYEEEE. This CDR3 is 15 amino acids long. V lost 2 bases to trimming and J lost 6 bases; unmatched junction nucleotides: 6. The CDR3 region is CASSFMGQGASEQYF. In DNA form, the CDR3 reads TGTGCCAGCAGCTTCATGGGACAGGGGGCTAGCGAGCAGTACTTC.

V gene TRBV10-3 combines with J gene TRBJ1-3, with D maybe TRBD1 (5 bases). CDR3 length equals 11 residues. V was cut by 6 bases and J by 7 bases, with 7 bases left in between. Germline lookup yields CDR1 ENHRY and CDR2 SYGVKD. The DNA for the CDR3 is TGTGCCATCAGCCGGGGGAACACCATATATTTT. Residues: CAISRGNTIYF.

V gene TRBV4-3 combines with J gene TRBJ1-4; a weak D match, TRBD1 (6 bases). V was shortened by 1 base and J by 5 bases, with 14 bases between the two germline ends. This CDR3 spans 16 amino acids. Germline values: CDR1 LGHNA, CDR2 YSLEER. This chain's CDR3 is CASSQATQGWNEKLFF. The CDR3 DNA follows: TGCGCCAGCAGCCAAGCGACACAGGGCTGGAATGAAAAACTGTTTTTT.

Points on this clone: The junction and the germline gene differ at one end; a read error may be behind it. The gene calls are TRBV6-5 and TRBJ1-1, with D hard to call. Germline lookup yields CDR1 MNHEY and CDR2 SVGAGI. There are 16 residues in the CDR3. The CDR3 nucleotides read TGTGCCAGCGGTTACGTTCGGGCGGGCATGAACACTGAAGCTTTCTTT. Protein sequence: CASGYVRAGMNTEAFF.

The V gene is TRBV18, the J gene TRBJ1-2; unclear D gene. CDR3 length: 13 amino acids. V gave up 2 bases and J gave up 6 bases, with 10 bases separating them. Germline lookup yields CDR1 KGHSH and CDR2 LQKENI. CDR3 bases: TGTGCCAGCTCACCAAACTCAGGCAATGGCTACACCTTC. Its translation: CASSPNSGNGYTF.

This chain links TRBV7-6 with TRBJ2-5; 11 bases align to TRBD2. J lost 2 bases, V lost 5 bases, and 10 bases had no gene match. The CDR3 covers 17 residues. Germline V gives CDR1 SGHVS, CDR2 FNYEAQ. CDR3 residues: CASSLGLAGSGQETQYF. CDR3 coding DNA: TGTGCCAGCAGCCTAGGACTAGCGGGCTCGGGACAAGAGACCCAGTACTTC.

This clone counts as medium-sized. The V and J genes are TRBV27 and TRBJ1-6; the match to TRBD1 covers 10 bases. Germline V gene sequence: CDR1 MNHEY, CDR2 SMNVEV (reference sequence). Germline trimming cut 4 bases from V and 4 bases from J; bases unmatched to any gene: 16. The CDR3 extends over 20 amino acids. The CDR3, as DNA: TGTGCCAGCAGTTGGGGACAGGGGCCAGTTGAGGATCATTATAATTCACCCCTCCACTTT. Protein product: CASSWGQGPVEDHYNSPLHF.

This chain uses TRBV7-3 with TRBJ2-1; 7 bases align to TRBD2. With V trimmed by 0 bases and J by 13 bases, 6 bases remained unmatched. The germline V gene encodes CDR1 SGHTA and CDR2 FQGTGA. This CDR3 contains 13 residues. CDR3 sequence: CASSLTNAGEQFF. For the CDR3, the DNA is TGTGCCAGCAGCTTAACGAATGCGGGGGAACAGTTCTTC.